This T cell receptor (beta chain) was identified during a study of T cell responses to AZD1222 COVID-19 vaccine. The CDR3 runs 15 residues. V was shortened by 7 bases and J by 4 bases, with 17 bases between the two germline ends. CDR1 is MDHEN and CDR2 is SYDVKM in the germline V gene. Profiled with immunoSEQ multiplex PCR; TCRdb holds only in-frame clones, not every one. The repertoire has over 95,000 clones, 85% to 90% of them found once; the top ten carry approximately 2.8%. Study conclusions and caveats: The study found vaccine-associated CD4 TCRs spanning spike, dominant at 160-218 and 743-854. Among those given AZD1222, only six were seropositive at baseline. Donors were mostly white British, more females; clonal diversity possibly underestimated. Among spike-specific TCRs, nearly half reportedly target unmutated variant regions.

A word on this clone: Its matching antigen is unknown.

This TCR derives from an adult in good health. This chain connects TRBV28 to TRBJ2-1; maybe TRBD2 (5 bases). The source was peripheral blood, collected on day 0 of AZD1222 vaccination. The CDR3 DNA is TGTGCCAGCAATAAGAGGACTCCTAAATACAATGAGCAGTTCTTC. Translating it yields CASNKRTPKYNEQFF.